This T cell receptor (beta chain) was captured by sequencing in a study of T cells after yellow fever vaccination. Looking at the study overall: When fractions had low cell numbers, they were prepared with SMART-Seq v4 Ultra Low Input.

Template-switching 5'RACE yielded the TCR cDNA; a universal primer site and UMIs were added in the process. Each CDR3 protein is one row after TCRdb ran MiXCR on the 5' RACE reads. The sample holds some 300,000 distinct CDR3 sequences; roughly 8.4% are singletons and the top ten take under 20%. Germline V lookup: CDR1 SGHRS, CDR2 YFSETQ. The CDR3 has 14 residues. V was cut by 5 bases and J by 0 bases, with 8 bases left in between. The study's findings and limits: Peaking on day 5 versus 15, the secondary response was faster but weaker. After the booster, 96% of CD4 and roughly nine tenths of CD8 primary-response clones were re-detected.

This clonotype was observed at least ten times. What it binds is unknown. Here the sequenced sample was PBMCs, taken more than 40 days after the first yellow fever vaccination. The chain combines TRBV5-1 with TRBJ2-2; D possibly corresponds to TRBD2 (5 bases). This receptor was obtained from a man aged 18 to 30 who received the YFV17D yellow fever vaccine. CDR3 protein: CASSRDSNTGELFF. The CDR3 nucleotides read TGCGCCAGCAGTCGGGATTCGAACACCGGGGAGCTGTTTTTT.